The 2 T cell receptor beta chains reported below all come from one sample, sequenced in a study of blood T cell repertoires in COVID-19. Assay: immunoSEQ multiplex PCR; the TCRdb copy retains only in-frame clones and omits some. The sample records about 140,000 clones, 88% being singletons. The material sequenced was peripheral blood. The receptor source for this set is a woman aged 55-69 years with acute or convalescent COVID-19.

V gene TRBV29-1 combines with J gene TRBJ2-5; 8 nucleotides line up with TRBD1. Germline CDR1 and CDR2: SQVTM and ANQGSEA. There are 12 residues in the CDR3. V lost 6 bases and J lost 4; bases outside the gene matches: 4. CDR3: CSVTQGGETQYF. The DNA of the CDR3 is TGCAGCGTAACACAGGGGGGAGAGACCCAGTACTTC.

The chain joins TRBV7-2 to TRBJ2-5; no clear D. Deletions cut 2 bases from V and 4 bases from J, with 8 bases between. The germline gives CDR1 SGHTA, CDR2 FQGNSA. CDR3 length: 13 residues. In DNA form, the CDR3 reads TGTGCCAGCAGCTTACTAGTAACAGAGACCCAGTACTTC. It specifies CASSLLVTETQYF.